Listed below are T cell receptor beta chains from one sample, sequenced in a study of cytomegalovirus exposure and HLA in healthy donors. This table comes from immunoSEQ multiplex PCR, and its TCRdb copy is limited to in-frame clones, with some not included. This sample yields approximately 280,000 clones, of which roughly 90% are seen a single time; approximately 0.95% belongs to the top ten. Specimen: PBMCs. These receptors all come from a woman between 18 and 29 years old in good health and CMV-seronegative. Each CDR3 is given with its conserved first and last residue. The D gene is left open where the match is weak. Not all rows give a size; the values are once, few, many and, for expanded clones, a class.

v_gene,d_gene,j_gene,abundance,CDR3nt,CDR3aa
TRBV28,NA,TRBJ1-5,once,TGTGCCAGCAGTTTGAACACCCCCAGGGAGCCCCAGCATTTT,CASSLNTPREPQHF
TRBV5-1,TRBD1,TRBJ2-5,NA,TGCGCCAGCAGCAGACAGGGGGCCACGGGTTCTGAGACCCAGTACTTC,CASSRQGATGSETQYF
TRBV30,TRBD1,TRBJ1-2,NA,TGTGCCACCTCACCCGGGACAGGGGTAGGCTACACCTTC,CATSPGTGVGYTF
TRBV28,NA,TRBJ2-1,NA,TGTGCCAGCACCCGACAGCCTAGCTCCTACAATGAGCAGTTCTTC,CASTRQPSSYNEQFF
TRBV7-4,TRBD2,TRBJ2-3,NA,TGTGCCAGCAGCTTCCTGACTAGCGGAACAACAGATACGCAGTATTTT,CASSFLTSGTTDTQYF
TRBV9,TRBD2,TRBJ2-2,NA,TGTGCCAGCAGCTCTCCGACTAGCGGGAAATTCGCCGGGGAGCTGTTTTTT,CASSSPTSGKFAGELFF
TRBV29-1,NA,TRBJ2-2,NA,TGCAGCGTAGGGAGCGCAAGCACCGGGGAGCTGTTTTTT,CSVGSASTGELFF
TRBV6-5,TRBD1,TRBJ2-7,NA,TGTGCCAGCAGCCTGGGACAGGGGACCCACGAGCAGTACTTC,CASSLGQGTHEQYF
TRBV11-2,NA,TRBJ1-2,few,TGTGCCAGCAGCCCCTTCGCGAGGAACTATGGCTACACCTTC,CASSPFARNYGYTF
TRBV9,TRBD2,TRBJ2-1,NA,TGTGCCAGCAGCCCGGGACTAGCGGCCAATGAGCAGTTCTTC,CASSPGLAANEQFF
TRBV13,NA,TRBJ2-1,NA,TGTGCCAGCAGCTTATCCACTTGGAATGAGCAGTTCTTC,CASSLSTWNEQFF
TRBV2,TRBD1,TRBJ1-2,NA,TGTGCCAGCATGGGACAGAAATATGGCTACACCTTC,CASMGQKYGYTF
TRBV27,TRBD2,TRBJ2-7,NA,TGTGCCAGCAGTTTAGTAGCGGGTCTCTCCTACGAGCAGTACTTC,CASSLVAGLSYEQYF
TRBV27,NA,TRBJ1-1,NA,TGTGCCACCCGGGGGGGGCTGGGCACTGAAGCTTTCTTT,CATRGGLGTEAFF
TRBV2,NA,TRBJ1-1,NA,TGTGCCAGCAGTGTCGGGATCCCACCGAACACTGAAGCTTTCTTT,CASSVGIPPNTEAFF
TRBV4-1,TRBD2,TRBJ2-1,NA,TGCGCCAGCAGCCAAGATCCGACGGGAGGTGAGCAGTTCTTC,CASSQDPTGGEQFF
TRBV19,NA,TRBJ2-2,NA,TGTGCCAGTAGTGAGCAGGCCGGGGAGCTGTTTTTT,CASSEQAGELFF